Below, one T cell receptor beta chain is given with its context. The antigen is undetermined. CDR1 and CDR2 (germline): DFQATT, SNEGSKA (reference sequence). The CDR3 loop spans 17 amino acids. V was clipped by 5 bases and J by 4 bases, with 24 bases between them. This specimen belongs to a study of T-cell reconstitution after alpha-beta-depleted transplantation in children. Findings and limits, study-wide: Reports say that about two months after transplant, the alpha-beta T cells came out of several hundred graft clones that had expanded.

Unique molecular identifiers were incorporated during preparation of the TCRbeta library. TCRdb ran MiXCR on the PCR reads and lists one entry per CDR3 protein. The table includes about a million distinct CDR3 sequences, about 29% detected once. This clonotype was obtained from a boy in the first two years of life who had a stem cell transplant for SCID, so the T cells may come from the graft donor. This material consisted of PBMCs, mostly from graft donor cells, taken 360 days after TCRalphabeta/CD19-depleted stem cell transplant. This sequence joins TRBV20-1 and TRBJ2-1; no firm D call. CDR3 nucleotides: TGCAGTGCTTTTTCCCCCTACCTCAGTGCGACTTACAATGAGCAGTTCTTC. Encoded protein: CSAFSPYLSATYNEQFF.